Detailed here is one T cell receptor (beta chain). As yet, its antigen is unknown. Excluded were patients having autoimmune disease history or systemic immunosuppression. Data came from immunoSEQ multiplex PCR; TCRdb stores just in-frame clones and leaves some out. This sample has 55,000 to 90,000 clones, with 88% found just once. This sample stems from a study of OX40 agonist ivuxolimab in advanced cancers. Study-level information: At doses from 0.01 to 10 mg/kg, patients were given intravenous ivuxolimab every 2 weeks. Patients achieving partial responses numbered three: one hepatocellular carcinoma case and two cutaneous melanoma cases.

Study-level results: Several nonresponders also turned out to have low normalized T-cell clonal expansion.

V lost 4 bases, J lost 7 bases, and 3 bases stayed unmatched. The germline V gene has CDR1 GTSNPN and CDR2 SVGIG (reference sequence). This CDR3 comprises 13 residues. Sample: CD4+ or CD8+ T cells sorted from blood, taken in a trial of the OX40 agonist ivuxolimab. The chain recombines TRBV30 with TRBJ2-7; 14 nucleotides line up with TRBD2. This TCR derives from an adult with an advanced solid tumor such as melanoma, head and neck, liver or kidney cancer. CDR3 sequence: CAWKTSGRGEQYF. CDR3 nucleotide sequence: TGTGCCTGGAAGACTAGCGGGAGGGGGGAGCAGTACTTC.